This T cell receptor beta chain came from a study of blood T cell repertoires in COVID-19. At the level of the study: Specimens from acute and convalescent COVID-19 originated in the United States, Italy and Spain. PBMCs, B-cell-depleted T cells, or T cells provided the cDNA or gDNA that made up the material.

Per the original methods: Reference gene primer amplification gave nucleated cell count estimates. Data came from immunoSEQ multiplex PCR; TCRdb stores just in-frame clones and leaves some out. The DNA was the basis for D and trimming; V, J and clone size are from that table. The sample records approximately 300,000 clones, around nine tenths being singletons. The CDR3 totals 13 residues. CDR1 is SGDLS, CDR2 YYNGEE, per germline. The V end was cut by 3 bases, the J end by 4 bases, with 7 bases between. The genes are TRBV9 and TRBJ2-2; D is unresolved. The source material was peripheral blood. The receptor's source is a woman in her 30s with COVID-19, enrolled during active disease. The CDR3 sequence: CASSESSTGELFF. The CDR3 coding sequence is TGTGCCAGCAGCGAATCGAGCACCGGGGAGCTGTTTTTT.